Presented here are 20 T cell receptor beta chains from one specimen sequenced in a study of blood T cell repertoires in COVID-19. Assay: immunoSEQ multiplex PCR; the TCRdb copy retains only in-frame clones and omits some. Of 57,000 or so clones listed, around nine tenths are singletons. Material: peripheral blood. All receptors come from a woman in her forties or fifties with active or convalescent COVID-19.

The V and J genes are TRBV18 and TRBJ2-7, with TRBD2 matching 9 bases. Germline values: CDR1 KGHSH, CDR2 LQKENI. CDR3 length: 15 amino acids. The junction had 7 bases not matched to a gene; V was cut back by 4 bases and J by 3 bases. The CDR3 DNA reads TGTGCCAGCTCACTTCCTAGCGGGGTCGTCTACGAGCAGTACTTC. Translation gives CASSLPSGVVYEQYF.

This clone was seen only once. The chain carries TRBV11-2 and TRBJ2-7; D is uncertain. This CDR3 has 15 residues. Trimming took off 0 bases at V and 0 bases at J, with 9 bases between the two ends. The germline V gene has CDR1 SGHAT and CDR2 FQNNGV. CDR3 nucleotide sequence: TGTGCCAGCAGCTTAGATATACTTAGCTCCTACGAGCAGTACTTC. Translated, it gives CASSLDILSSYEQYF. Using reference TRBV11-2 and TRBJ2-7 for the parts outside the CDR3, the full variable domain is EAGVAQSPRYKIIEKRQSVAFWCNPISGHATLYWYQQILGQGPKLLIQFQNNGVVDDSQLPKDRFSAERLKGVDSTLKIQPAKLEDSAVYLCASSLDILSSYEQYFGPGTRLTVT.

The chain recombines TRBV3-1 (or the pseudogene TRBV3-2) with TRBJ2-2, with D uncertain. V lost 0 bases to trimming and J lost 13 bases, with 12 bases between them. The CDR3 extends over 13 amino acids. Germline assignment: CDR1 LGHDT and CDR2 YNNKEL (reference sequence). CDR3: CASSQDRLERLFF. The CDR3 bases are TGTGCCAGCAGCCAAGATCGGCTAGAAAGGCTGTTTTTT.

This clone was counted a single time. The gene calls are TRBV9 and TRBJ2-2; 13 nucleotides align to TRBD2. The CDR3 has 17 amino acids. V dropped 4 bases and J dropped 5; count of bases not matched to a gene: 8. Germline lookup yields CDR1 SGDLS and CDR2 YYNGEE. Written as DNA, the CDR3 is TGTGCCAGCAGCTCGAGGACTAGCGGGAGCATAACCGGGGAGCTGTTTTTT. It translates to CASSSRTSGSITGELFF.

This clone was found once. The chain combines TRBV19 with TRBJ2-7; D is uncertain. Trimming left V 1 base short and J 2 bases short, with 12 bases between. The germline CDR1 and CDR2 sequences are LNHDA and SQIVND (reference sequence). This CDR3 contains 15 residues. The CDR3 region is CASSIGSGQPYEQYF. The CDR3 DNA reads as TGTGCCAGTAGTATAGGGTCAGGCCAACCCTACGAGCAGTACTTC.

The chain employs TRBV11-2 and TRBJ2-7, with TRBD2 as a possible D gene (5 bases). From germline, CDR1 is SGHAT and CDR2 FQNNGV. Between the trimmed V and J ends, which lost 1 base and 1 base, there was a span of 8 bases. CDR3 length equals 14 residues. As DNA, the CDR3 is TGTGCCAGCAGCTTAGTATCGGGGTCCTACGAGCAGTACTTC. It translates to CASSLVSGSYEQYF.

This chain uses TRBV5-1 with TRBJ2-2, with TRBD2 matching 7 bases. Germline V gene lookup returns CDR1 SGHRS and CDR2 YFSETQ. The J segment lost 4 bases and the V segment lost 1 base, leaving 10 bases of the junction unmatched. The CDR3 length is 17 residues. The CDR3 DNA reads as TGCGCCAGCAGCTTGTATGGGACCTCGGGGGGCACCGGGGAGCTGTTTTTT. Its protein product is CASSLYGTSGGTGELFF.

The rearrangement links TRBV19 to TRBJ2-2, with 7 bases identical to TRBD1. The CDR3 is 17 amino acids. Unmatched junction bases numbered 4, after V lost 0 bases and J lost 0 bases. CDR1 LNHDA and CDR2 SQIVND come from the germline V gene (reference sequence). Written as DNA, the CDR3 is TGTGCCAGTAGTATAGACTACAGGGGACCGAACACCGGGGAGCTGTTTTTT. Its translation is CASSIDYRGPNTGELFF.

The V and J genes are TRBV7-9 and TRBJ2-3; 9 bases are a match to TRBD1. The CDR3 is 15 amino acids. In germline, CDR1 is SEHNR, CDR2 FQNEAQ (reference sequence). Trimming at V came to 5 bases and at J to 3 bases, leaving 6 bases not matched to a gene. In DNA form, the CDR3 reads TGTGCCAGCAGCCCCGGGACAGGGCAGACAGATACGCAGTATTTT. Translating gives CASSPGTGQTDTQYF.

The chain links TRBV11-1 to TRBJ2-1; TRBD2 matches 9 bases. The length of the CDR3 is 14 residues. The germline gives CDR1 SGHAT, CDR2 FQDESV (reference sequence). Losses at the gene ends were 1 base for V and 6 bases for J; bases not matched to a gene: 1. The CDR3 reads CASSLETSGNEQFF. The CDR3 DNA is TGTGCCAGCAGCTTAGAGACTAGCGGCAATGAGCAGTTCTTC.

The chain is built from TRBV19 and TRBJ2-1, with D unresolved. The length of the CDR3 is 13 residues. V was pared by 5 bases and J by 0 bases, with 5 bases between. Germline CDR1 and CDR2: LNHDA and SQIVND (reference sequence). In DNA form, the CDR3 reads TGTGCCAGTAGTTACAGCTCCTACAATGAGCAGTTCTTC. Amino acid sequence: CASSYSSYNEQFF.

V usage is TRBV11-2 and J usage is TRBJ2-3, with D unclear. This CDR3 comprises 13 residues. The germline V gene encodes CDR1 SGHAT and CDR2 FQNNGV. V shed 5 bases and J shed 5 bases, with 11 bases lying between them. The CDR3 DNA follows: TGTGCCAGCAGCCCACCATCTAAAGATACGCAGTATTTT. Translating gives CASSPPSKDTQYF.

V is TRBV12-3 or TRBV12-4 and J is TRBJ2-7; D remains ambiguous. The CDR3 extends over 12 amino acids. Trimming left V 1 base short and J 4 bases short, with 5 bases between. CDR3 DNA sequence: TGTGCCAGCAGTTTAGGCCTATACGAGCAGTACTTC. The encoded protein is CASSLGLYEQYF.

The V and J genes are TRBV25-1 and TRBJ1-2; 10 bases match TRBD1. The germline gives CDR1 MGHDK, CDR2 SYGVNS. V was pared by 10 bases and J by 4 bases, with 9 bases of the junction left unmatched. This CDR3 is built from 14 residues. The CDR3 nucleotides are TGTGCCACAGAATCAGACAGGGGGCCCTATGGCTACACCTTC. Encoded protein: CATESDRGPYGYTF.

The rearrangement links TRBV25-1 to TRBJ1-4, with D unresolved. The CDR3 length is 16 residues. Germline V CDR1 and CDR2: MGHDK, SYGVNS. The V gene lost 1 base and the J gene lost 4 bases, with 13 bases spanning the gap. The CDR3, as DNA: TGTGCCAGCAGTGAATGGGCAGAAACTTTTAATGAAAAACTGTTTTTT. Its translation is CASSEWAETFNEKLFF.

The genes are TRBV5-1 and TRBJ1-4, with D perhaps matching TRBD1 (5 bases). Per germline, CDR1 SGHRS and CDR2 YFSETQ. This CDR3 comprises 16 residues. Trimming shortened V by 1 base and J by 5 bases, and 15 bases separated the two germline ends. The CDR3 region is CASSLSGAGNNEKLFF. Written as DNA, the CDR3 is TGCGCCAGCAGCTTGAGTGGGGCAGGGAACAATGAAAAACTGTTTTTT.

The rearrangement links TRBV9 to TRBJ1-3, with a possible D match to TRBD1 (5 bases). The V gene lost 0 bases and the J gene lost 2 bases, with 9 bases spanning the gap. CDR1 is SGDLS and CDR2 is YYNGEE in the germline V gene. The CDR3 has 15 residues. For the CDR3, the DNA is TGTGCCAGCAGCGTAGGGGGGGGTCCTGGAAACACCATATATTTT. Translated, it gives CASSVGGGPGNTIYF.

The V gene is TRBV6-5, the J gene TRBJ2-7; 15 bases are shared with TRBD2. V lost 6 bases, J lost 6 bases, and 3 bases stayed unmatched. The CDR3 spans 14 residues. Germline CDR1 reads MNHEY; CDR2 reads SVGAGI. The CDR3 DNA follows: TGTGCCAGCAGAGCGGGACTAGCGGGAGGCGAGCAGTACTTC. Protein sequence: CASRAGLAGGEQYF.

The rearrangement joins TRBV7-2 to TRBJ2-7; 9 positions match TRBD2. The V and J ends lost 5 bases and 5 bases, in that order; junction bases with no gene match: 10. This CDR3 contains 15 residues. CDR1 and CDR2 (germline): SGHTA, FQGNSA. CDR3 protein: CASSDFMASGDEQYF. CDR3 nucleotide sequence: TGTGCCAGCAGCGACTTCATGGCTAGCGGGGACGAGCAGTACTTC.

The CDR3 DNA sequence: TGTGCCAGCAGTTGGTCCCCCCTAATAGCGGGAGTACGCCGGGAGACCCAGTACTTC. Translation: CASSWSPLIAGVRRETQYF. The gene calls are TRBV27 and TRBJ2-5, with 9 bases that match TRBD2. There are 19 residues in the CDR3. J was trimmed by 5 bases and V by 4 bases; bases with no gene match: 20. Germline values: CDR1 MNHEY, CDR2 SMNVEV (reference sequence).